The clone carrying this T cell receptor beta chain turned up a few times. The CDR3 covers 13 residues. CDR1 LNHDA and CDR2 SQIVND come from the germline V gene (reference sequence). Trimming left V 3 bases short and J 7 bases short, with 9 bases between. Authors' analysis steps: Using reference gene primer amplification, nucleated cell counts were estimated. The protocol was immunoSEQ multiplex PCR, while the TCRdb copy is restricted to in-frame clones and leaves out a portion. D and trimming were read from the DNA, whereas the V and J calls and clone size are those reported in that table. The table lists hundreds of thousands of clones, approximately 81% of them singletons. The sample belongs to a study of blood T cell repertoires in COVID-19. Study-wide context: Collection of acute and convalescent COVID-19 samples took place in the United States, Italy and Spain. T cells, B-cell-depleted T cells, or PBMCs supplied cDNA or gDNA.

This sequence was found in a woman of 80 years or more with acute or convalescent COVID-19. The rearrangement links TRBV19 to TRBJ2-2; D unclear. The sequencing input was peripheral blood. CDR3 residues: CASSILRGGELFF. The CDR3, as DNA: TGTGCCAGTAGTATCCTGAGAGGCGGGGAGCTGTTTTTT.